The source of this T cell receptor beta chain is a study of cytomegalovirus exposure and HLA in healthy donors. General study findings and limits: In a later analysis, HLA-associated TCR beta chains were more clonally expanded than equally common others.

To note about this clone: Its target is unknown.

This PCR relied on a set of 60 Vbeta primers and 13 Jbeta primers. TCRdb's table, derived via immunoSEQ multiplex PCR, lists solely in-frame clones and lacks some. The sample consists of 120,000 or so clones, 80% to 90% of them appearing once. The ends were cut back, 9 bases at V and 5 bases at J, with 8 bases in the middle. CDR1 is MNHNS, CDR2 SASEGT, per germline. The CDR3 spans 11 residues. The sequence came from a middle-aged woman in good health and CMV-seropositive. This sequence joins TRBV6-1 and TRBJ1-5; a weak D match, TRBD1 (5 bases). Sequenced sample: PBMCs. CDR3 sequence reads: CASGQYQPQHF. The CDR3 nucleotides are TGTGCCAGTGGACAATATCAGCCCCAGCATTTT.